This TCR beta chain was identified in a study of cytomegalovirus exposure and HLA in healthy donors. For the study at large: It was reported in a later analysis that the same platform had been used for the 90 to 150 validation repertoires as for the approximately 700 first-cohort repertoires. Study findings and constraints: Some TCR beta chains (roughly 150 of them) were listed as cytomegalovirus-associated. A few chains tied to CMV proved CMV antigen-specific in vitro.

As concerns this clone: Its antigen is still unknown.

This CDR3 spans 17 amino acids. The trim removed 3 bases at V and 0 bases at J, leaving 10 bases unmatched. Germline V CDR1 and CDR2: LNHDA, SQIVND (reference sequence). The protocol was immunoSEQ multiplex PCR, while the TCRdb copy is restricted to in-frame clones and leaves out a portion. In the table there are tens of thousands of clones, approximately 93% of which are singletons. Donors came from a validation cohort of about 120 subjects, distinct from the first 666-subject cohort. The sample taken for sequencing was PBMCs. This sequence was found in a woman younger than 45 in good health and CMV-seropositive. The gene calls are TRBV19 and TRBJ1-1; 7 bases match TRBD1. The CDR3 is CASSIPSDRQVNTEAFF. For the CDR3, the DNA is TGTGCCAGTAGTATTCCATCGGACAGGCAGGTGAACACTGAAGCTTTCTTT.